The 9 T cell receptor beta chains below all came from one sample that was sequenced in a study of regulatory T cells in long-lasting Graves disease. Relying on iRepertoire HTBI primers and Arm-PCR of CDR3 regions, the team built TCR beta libraries. TCRdb used MiXCR to reprocess the multiplex PCR reads, holding one entry per CDR3 protein. The sample lists hundreds of thousands of distinct CDR3 sequences; about 13% were seen once. Sample time point: newly diagnosed GD, antithyroid drugs for less than 3 months. After RNA was extracted from PBMCs, the TCR library was made from it. The same data also went into a second study, on T cells in Graves' hyperthyroidism and ophthalmopathy.

Specimen: peripheral blood mononuclear cells (PBMCs), collected at new diagnosis, from a patient treated with antithyroid drugs. Receptors originate from a man aged 30-40 years with Graves disease.

The chain recombines TRBV20-1 with TRBJ1-1; the match to TRBD1 covers 7 bases. CDR1 is DFQATT, CDR2 SNEGSKA, per germline (reference sequence). The CDR3 has 13 residues. V was pared by 6 bases and J by 5 bases, with 9 bases of the junction left unmatched. CDR3: CSASLPGGTEAFF. The DNA for the CDR3 is TGCAGTGCCAGCTTGCCAGGGGGAACTGAAGCTTTCTTT.

This sequence joins TRBV27 and TRBJ2-5; D gene unclear. The germline V and J ends were trimmed by 8 bases and 5 bases, with 18 bases remaining between them. The CDR3 contains 14 residues. Germline lookup yields CDR1 MNHEY and CDR2 SMNVEV (reference sequence). CDR3 nucleotides: TGTGCCAGCTCACCACCCGCGACATTCGAGACCCAGTACTTC. This codes for CASSPPATFETQYF.

This clonotype was recorded at least ten times. J is TRBJ2-2 and V is TRBV12-5; TRBD2 aligns across 12 bases. After removal of 6 bases from V and 5 bases from J, the junction contained 7 bases not matched to a gene. This CDR3 is built from 16 residues. CDR1 and CDR2 (germline): LGHNT, FRNRAP. The CDR3 DNA reads as TGTGCTAGTGGCCTCCGACTAGCGGGAGTTACCGGGGAGCTGTTTTTT. Protein sequence: CASGLRLAGVTGELFF.

Concerning this clonotype itself: One base away lies a much larger clone, so this may be a sequencing read error. The chain uses TRBV18 and TRBJ2-1; a possible D gene is TRBD1 (5 bases). CDR3 length: 15 amino acids. The ends were cut back, 2 bases at V and 1 base at J, with 9 bases in the middle. The V gene's germline CDR1 is KGHSH and CDR2 LQKENI. For the CDR3, the DNA is TGTGCCAGCTCACCATCAGGGAAGTCCTACAATGAGCAGTTCTTC. This sequence encodes CASSPSGKSYNEQFF.

This clonotype occurred many times. The chain recombines TRBV20-1 with TRBJ1-5; possibly TRBD1 for D (5 bases). CDR3 size: 13 residues. Germline V lookup: CDR1 DFQATT, CDR2 SNEGSKA (reference sequence). The V and J ends lost 1 base and 7 bases respectively, with 11 bases between them. The CDR3 loop reads CSARGGAGQPQHF. The DNA for the CDR3 is TGCAGTGCTAGAGGGGGCGCGGGGCAGCCCCAGCATTTT.

This clonotype has more than one count but fewer than ten. J is TRBJ2-1 and V is TRBV20-1, with 8 positions matching TRBD2. The V gene end was trimmed by 6 bases and the J gene end by 3 bases; junction bases not matched to a gene: 10. The germline V gene encodes CDR1 DFQATT and CDR2 SNEGSKA (reference sequence). CDR3 length: 15 residues. CDR3 sequence: CSASRRLASYNEQFF. The CDR3 DNA reads as TGCAGTGCCAGTAGAAGACTAGCGAGCTACAATGAGCAGTTCTTC.

This clonotype occurred many times. The chain recombines TRBV20-1 with TRBJ2-2; D uncertain. Deletions cut 5 bases from V and 0 bases from J, with 13 bases between. CDR3 length: 15 residues. CDR1 is DFQATT, CDR2 SNEGSKA, per germline (reference sequence). This chain's CDR3 is CSASVTRANTGELFF. The DNA of the CDR3 is TGCAGTGCTTCGGTTACACGGGCGAACACCGGGGAGCTGTTTTTT.

This clonotype was observed many times. The rearrangement links TRBV27 to TRBJ2-7, with D tentatively TRBD2 (6 bases). The CDR3 contains 14 residues. V was clipped by 5 bases and J by 7 bases, with 18 bases between them. Per the germline V gene, CDR1 is MNHEY and CDR2 is SMNVEV (reference sequence). The CDR3 coding sequence is TGTGCCAGCAGTCTCTTGGGAGGACGTCGGGAGCAGTACTTC. Its translation is CASSLLGGRREQYF.

The genes are TRBV20-1 and TRBJ2-3; 10 bases match TRBD2. V shed 4 bases and J 0 bases; nucleotides not matched to a gene: 7. Germline lookup yields CDR1 DFQATT and CDR2 SNEGSKA (reference sequence). The CDR3 consists of 16 residues. This CDR3 reads CSATTGLAASTDTQYF. Written as DNA, the CDR3 is TGCAGTGCTACGACCGGACTAGCGGCAAGCACAGATACGCAGTATTTT.